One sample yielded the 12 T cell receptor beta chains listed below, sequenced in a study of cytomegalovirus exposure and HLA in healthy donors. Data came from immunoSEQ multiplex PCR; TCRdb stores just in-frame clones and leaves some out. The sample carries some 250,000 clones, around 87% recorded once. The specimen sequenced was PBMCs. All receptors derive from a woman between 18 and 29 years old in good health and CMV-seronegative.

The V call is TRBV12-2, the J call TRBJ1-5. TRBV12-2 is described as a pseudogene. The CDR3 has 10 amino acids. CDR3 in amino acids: CASRLRPQHF. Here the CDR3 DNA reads TGTGCAAGTCGCTTACGGCCCCAGCATTTT.

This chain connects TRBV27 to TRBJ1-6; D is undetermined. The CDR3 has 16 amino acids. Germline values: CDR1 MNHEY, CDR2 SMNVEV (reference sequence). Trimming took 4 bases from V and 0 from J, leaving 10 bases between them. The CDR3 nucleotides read TGTGCCAGCAGTTCAGAAATCAGCTCCTATAATTCACCCCTCCACTTT. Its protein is CASSSEISSYNSPLHF.

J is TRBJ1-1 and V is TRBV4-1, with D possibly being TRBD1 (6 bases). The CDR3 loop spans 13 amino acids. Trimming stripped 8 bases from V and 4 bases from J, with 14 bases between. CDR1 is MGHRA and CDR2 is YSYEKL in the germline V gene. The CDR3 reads CASATLGGTEAFF. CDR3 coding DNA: TGCGCCAGCGCCACCCTAGGGGGCACTGAAGCTTTCTTT.

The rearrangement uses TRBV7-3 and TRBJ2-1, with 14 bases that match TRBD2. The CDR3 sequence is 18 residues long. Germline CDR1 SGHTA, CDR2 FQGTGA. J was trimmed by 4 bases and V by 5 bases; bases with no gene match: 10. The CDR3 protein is CASSPQTSGGAQYNEQFF. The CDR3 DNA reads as TGTGCCAGCAGCCCTCAGACTAGCGGGGGGGCCCAGTACAATGAGCAGTTCTTC.

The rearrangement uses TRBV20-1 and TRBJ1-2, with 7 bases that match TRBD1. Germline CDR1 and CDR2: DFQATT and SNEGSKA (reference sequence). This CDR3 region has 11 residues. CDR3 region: CSPQGTHGYTF. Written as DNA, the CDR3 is TGCAGCCCACAGGGGACCCATGGCTACACCTTC.

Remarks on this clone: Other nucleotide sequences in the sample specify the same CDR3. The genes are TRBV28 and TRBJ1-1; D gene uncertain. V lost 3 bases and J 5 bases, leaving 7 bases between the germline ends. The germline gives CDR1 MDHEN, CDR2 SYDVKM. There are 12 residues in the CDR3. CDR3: CASSFRGTEAFF. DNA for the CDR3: TGTGCCAGCAGTTTTAGAGGGACTGAAGCTTTCTTT.

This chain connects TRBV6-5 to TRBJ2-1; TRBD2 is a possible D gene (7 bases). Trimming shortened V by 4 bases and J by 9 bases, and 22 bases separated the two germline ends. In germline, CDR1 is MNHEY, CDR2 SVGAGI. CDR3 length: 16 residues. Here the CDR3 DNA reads TGTGCCAGCAGTTTCCCTCGGGGCGGGGAGGGGGGTGAGCAGTTCTTC. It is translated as CASSFPRGGEGGEQFF.

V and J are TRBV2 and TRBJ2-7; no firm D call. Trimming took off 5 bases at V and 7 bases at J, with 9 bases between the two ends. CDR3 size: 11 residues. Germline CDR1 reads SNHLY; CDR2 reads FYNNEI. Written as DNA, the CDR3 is TGTGCCAGCAGTTACATCGGGGAGCAGTACTTC. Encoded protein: CASSYIGEQYF.

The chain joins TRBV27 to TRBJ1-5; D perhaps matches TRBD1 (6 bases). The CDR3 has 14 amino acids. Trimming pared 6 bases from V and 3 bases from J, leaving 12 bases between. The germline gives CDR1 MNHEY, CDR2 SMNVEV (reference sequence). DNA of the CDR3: TGTGCCAGCAGCCCCGGGGGGGCCAATCAGCCCCAGCATTTT. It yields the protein CASSPGGANQPQHF.

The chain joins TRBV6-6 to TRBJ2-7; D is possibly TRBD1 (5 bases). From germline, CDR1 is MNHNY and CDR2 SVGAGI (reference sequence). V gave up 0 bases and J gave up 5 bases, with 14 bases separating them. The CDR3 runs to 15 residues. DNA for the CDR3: TGTGCCAGCAGTTACTCGATCCTGCCAGGGCACGAGCAGTACGTC. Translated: CASSYSILPGHEQYV.

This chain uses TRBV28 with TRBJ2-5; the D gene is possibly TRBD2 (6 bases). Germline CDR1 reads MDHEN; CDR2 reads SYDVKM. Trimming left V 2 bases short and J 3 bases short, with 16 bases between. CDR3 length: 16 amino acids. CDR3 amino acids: CASSLGGTALEETQYF. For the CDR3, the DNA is TGTGCCAGCAGTTTAGGGGGGACGGCACTTGAAGAGACCCAGTACTTC.

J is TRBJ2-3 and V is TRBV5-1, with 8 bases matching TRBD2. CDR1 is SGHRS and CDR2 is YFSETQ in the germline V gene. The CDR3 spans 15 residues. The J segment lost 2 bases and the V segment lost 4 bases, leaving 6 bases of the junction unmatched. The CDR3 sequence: CASSTKRGPTDTQYF. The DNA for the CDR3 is TGCGCCAGCAGCACAAAGCGGGGGCCCACAGATACGCAGTATTTT. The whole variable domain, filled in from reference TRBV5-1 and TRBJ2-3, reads KAGVTQTPRYLIKTRGQQVTLSCSPISGHRSVSWYQQTPGQGLQFLFEYFSETQRNKGNFPGRFSGRQFSNSRSEMNVSTLELGDSALYLCASSTKRGPTDTQYFGPGTRLTVL.